A selection of T cell receptor beta chains follows, all from one sample in a study of blood T cell repertoires in COVID-19. Profiled with immunoSEQ multiplex PCR; TCRdb holds only in-frame clones, not every one. The sample gives over 55,000 clones, approximately 80% of which show up once; about 4% is in the top ten. The material sequenced was PBMCs or T cells enriched from blood (not recorded which). The receptor source for this set is a middle-aged woman with acute COVID-19. Both conserved end residues are part of each CDR3. D genes are given only for firm matches. Clone size is stated in some rows and not others, as once, few, many or a class when expanded.

clone_size	v_call	d_call	j_call	cdr3_nt	cdr3_aa
NA	TRBV5-1	NA	TRBJ2-6	TGCGCCAGCAGCTTGGTTCTAAGGGGTAGCTCTGGGGCCAACGTCCTGACTTTC	CASSLVLRGSSGANVLTF
NA	TRBV18	NA	TRBJ2-7	TGTGCCAGCCAACCTTCCGCAGGGGTTCACGAGCAGTACTTC	CASQPSAGVHEQYF
NA	TRBV5-1	NA	TRBJ2-3	TGCGCCAGCAGCTTGGATGCAGGACTGAGCACAGATACGCAGTATTTT	CASSLDAGLSTDTQYF
NA	TRBV9	TRBD2	TRBJ2-2	TGTGCCAGCCAGGGACTAGTCGCCGCCGGGGAGCTGTTTTTT	CASQGLVAAGELFF
once	TRBV7-9	NA	TRBJ2-5	TGTGCCAGCAGCTTTTCGGGGGGCAGAGGAGAGACCCAGTACTTC	CASSFSGGRGETQYF
NA	TRBV6-6	NA	TRBJ2-3	TGTGCCAGCAGTTACTCCAGGGGGGCCGGAGATACGCAGTATTTT	CASSYSRGAGDTQYF
NA	TRBV4-1	NA	TRBJ2-1	TGCGCCAGCAGCTCCGCCCTGGGGGCCAATGAGCAGTTCTTC	CASSSALGANEQFF
few	TRBV28	TRBD1	TRBJ1-2	TGTGCCAGCAGCTCAACAGGGGCGGCGGGCTACACCTTC	CASSSTGAAGYTF
NA	TRBV28	NA	TRBJ1-4	TGTGCCAGCAGTTACCCCTTACAGGGAAGGGATGAAAAACTGTTTTTT	CASSYPLQGRDEKLFF
NA	TRBV7-9	NA	TRBJ2-5	TGTGCCAGCGGGAGCCCGAGTAAAGAGACCCAGTACTTC	CASGSPSKETQYF
NA	TRBV21-1	NA	TRBJ1-5	TGTGCCAGCAGCTACCGGGACAGGGGCGAATCGGGCAATCAGCCCCAGCATTTT	CASSYRDRGESGNQPQHF
NA	TRBV5-1	NA	TRBJ1-2	TGCGCCAGCAGCTTGGTCTCCGGCGGGGACTATGGCTACACCTTC	CASSLVSGGDYGYTF
NA	TRBV24-1	TRBD1	TRBJ2-1	TGTGCCACCAGTGACCCCGGACAGGGGGGCTACAATGAGCAGTTCTTC	CATSDPGQGGYNEQFF
NA	TRBV19	TRBD1	TRBJ1-2	TGTGCCAGTTCCTGGGACAGGGCTGGCTACACCTTC	CASSWDRAGYTF
NA	TRBV7-2	NA	TRBJ1-6	TGTGCCAGCAGCTTATCAGGGGCTCAGTTCTCACCCCTCCACTTT	CASSLSGAQFSPLHF
NA	TRBV6-5	NA	TRBJ2-1	TGTGCCAGCACGGGAAGCTCCTACAATGAGCAGTTCTTC	CASTGSSYNEQFF
NA	TRBV7-9	TRBD2	TRBJ2-3	TGTGCCAGCAGCCAAGGGACTAGCGGGGATCTGTGGGCAGATACGCAGTATTTT	CASSQGTSGDLWADTQYF
NA	TRBV19	TRBD1	TRBJ1-6	TGTGCCAGTTTCGCGGGACAGCATAATTCACCCCTCCACTTT	CASFAGQHNSPLHF
few	TRBV10-2	NA	TRBJ2-1	TGCGCCAGCAGTGAGCCCGAAACACGGGTGTTCTTC	CASSEPETRVFF
few	TRBV7-2	TRBD2	TRBJ2-1	TGTGCCAGCAGCTTACTCTGGGGCGGGAGGCGAAGTGAGCAGTTCTTC	CASSLLWGGRRSEQFF
NA	TRBV5-1	TRBD1	TRBJ2-7	TGCGCCAGCAGCTTGAAAGGGGGCCACTTGTACGAGCAGTACTTC	CASSLKGGHLYEQYF
few	TRBV29-1	NA	TRBJ1-2	TGCAGCGCTTACAGGGACGGAGGCTACACCTTC	CSAYRDGGYTF